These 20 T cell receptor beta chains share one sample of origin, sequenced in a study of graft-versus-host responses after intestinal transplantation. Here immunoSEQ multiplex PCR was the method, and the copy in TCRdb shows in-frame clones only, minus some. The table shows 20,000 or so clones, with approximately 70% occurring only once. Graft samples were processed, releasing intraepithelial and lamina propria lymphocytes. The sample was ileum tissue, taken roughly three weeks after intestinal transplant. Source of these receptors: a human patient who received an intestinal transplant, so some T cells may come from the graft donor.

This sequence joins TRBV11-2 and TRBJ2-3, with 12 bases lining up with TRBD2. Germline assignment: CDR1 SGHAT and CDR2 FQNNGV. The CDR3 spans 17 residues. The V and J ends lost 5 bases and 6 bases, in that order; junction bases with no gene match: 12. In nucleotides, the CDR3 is TGTGCCAGCAGCCCGCCGACTAGCGGGAGCGCTGCGGATACGCAGTATTTT. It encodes CASSPPTSGSAADTQYF.

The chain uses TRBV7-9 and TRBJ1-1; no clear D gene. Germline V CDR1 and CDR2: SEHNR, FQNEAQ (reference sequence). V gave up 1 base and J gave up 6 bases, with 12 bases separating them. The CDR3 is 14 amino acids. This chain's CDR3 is CASSLVPNEAEAFF. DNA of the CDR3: TGTGCCAGCAGCTTAGTGCCCAATGAGGCTGAAGCTTTCTTT.

In nucleotides, the CDR3 is TGTGCCAGCAGCTTGGAGGCGGGGGGCACCTACGAGCAGTACTTC. Its translation is CASSLEAGGTYEQYF. The V gene is TRBV5-5, the J gene TRBJ2-7; 8 bases map to TRBD2. Germline V gene data show CDR1 as SGHKS and CDR2 as YYEKEE (reference sequence). Germline trimming cut 0 bases from V and 2 bases from J; bases unmatched to any gene: 4. This CDR3 has 15 amino acids.

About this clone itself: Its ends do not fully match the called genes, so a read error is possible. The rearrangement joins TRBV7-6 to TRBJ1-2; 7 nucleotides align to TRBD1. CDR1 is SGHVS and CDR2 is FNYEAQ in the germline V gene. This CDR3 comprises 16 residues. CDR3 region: CASSLGRDSENYGYTF. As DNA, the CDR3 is TGTGCCAGCAGCTTAGGCCGGGACAGTGAAAACTATGGTTACACCTTC.

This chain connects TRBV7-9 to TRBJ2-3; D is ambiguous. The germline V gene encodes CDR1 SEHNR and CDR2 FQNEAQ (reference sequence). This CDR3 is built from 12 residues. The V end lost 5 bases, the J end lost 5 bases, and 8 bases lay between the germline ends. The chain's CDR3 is CASSERLDTQYF. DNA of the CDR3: TGTGCCAGCAGCGAGAGATTAGATACGCAGTATTTT. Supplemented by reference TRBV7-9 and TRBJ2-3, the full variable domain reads DTGVSQNPRHKITKRGQNVTFRCDPISEHNRLYWYRQTLGQGPEFLTYFQNEAQLEKSRLLSDRFSAERPKGSFSTLEIQRTEQGDSAMYLCASSERLDTQYFGPGTRLTVL.

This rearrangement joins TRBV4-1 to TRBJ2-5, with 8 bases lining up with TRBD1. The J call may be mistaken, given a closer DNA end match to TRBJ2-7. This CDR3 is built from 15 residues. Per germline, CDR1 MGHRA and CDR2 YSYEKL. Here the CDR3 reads CASSILDRDGAEQYF. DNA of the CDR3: TGCGCCAGCAGCATACTGGACAGGGATGGGGCCGAGCAGTACTTC.

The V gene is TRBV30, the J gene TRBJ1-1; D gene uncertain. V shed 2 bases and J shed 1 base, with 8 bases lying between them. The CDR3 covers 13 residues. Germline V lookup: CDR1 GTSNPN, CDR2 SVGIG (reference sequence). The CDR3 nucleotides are TGTGCCTGGAGTCCGGACTGGAACACTGAAGCTTTCTTT. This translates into CAWSPDWNTEAFF.

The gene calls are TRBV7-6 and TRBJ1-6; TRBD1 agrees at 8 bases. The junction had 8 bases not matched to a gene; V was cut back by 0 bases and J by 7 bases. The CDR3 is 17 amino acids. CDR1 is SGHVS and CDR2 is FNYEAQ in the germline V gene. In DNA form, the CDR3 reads TGTGCCAGCAGCTTAGCGGCGACAGGGGCCACCAATTCACCCCTCCACTTT. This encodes CASSLAATGATNSPLHF.

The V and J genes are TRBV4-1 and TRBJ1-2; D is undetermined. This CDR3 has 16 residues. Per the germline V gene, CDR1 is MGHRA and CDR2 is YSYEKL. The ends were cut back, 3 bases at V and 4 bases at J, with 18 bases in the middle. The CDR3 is CASSQTEGRFFYGYTF. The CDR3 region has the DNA TGCGCCAGCAGCCAGACCGAGGGCAGGTTCTTCTATGGCTACACCTTC.

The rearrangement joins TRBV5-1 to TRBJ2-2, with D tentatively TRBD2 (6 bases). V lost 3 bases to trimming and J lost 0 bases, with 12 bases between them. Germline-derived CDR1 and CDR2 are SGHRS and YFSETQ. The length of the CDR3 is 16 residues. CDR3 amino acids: CASSSSVAANTGELFF. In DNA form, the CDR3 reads TGCGCCAGCAGCTCCTCGGTAGCGGCGAACACCGGGGAGCTGTTTTTT.

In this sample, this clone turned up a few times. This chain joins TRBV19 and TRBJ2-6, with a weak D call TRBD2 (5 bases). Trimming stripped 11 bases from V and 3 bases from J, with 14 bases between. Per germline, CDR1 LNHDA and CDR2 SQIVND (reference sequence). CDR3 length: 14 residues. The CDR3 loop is CAGSDGDGANVLTF. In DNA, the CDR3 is TGTGCCGGTTCCGACGGGGATGGGGCCAACGTCCTGACTTTC. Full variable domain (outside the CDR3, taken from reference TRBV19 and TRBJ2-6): DGGITQSPKYLFRKEGQNVTLSCEQNLNHDAMYWYRQDPGQGLRLIYYSQIVNDFQKGDIAEGYSVSREKKESFPLTVTSAQKNPTAFYLCAGSDGDGANVLTFGAGSRLTVL.

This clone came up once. The DNA of the CDR3 is TGTGCCAGCAGCTTTGGGGGAGGTGGAAACACCATATATTTT. Translated: CASSFGGGGNTIYF. This chain uses TRBV5-5 with TRBJ1-3, with D possibly matching TRBD1 (5 bases). Trimming took 2 bases from V and 3 from J, leaving 9 bases between them. This CDR3 contains 14 residues. Germline V gene data show CDR1 as SGHKS and CDR2 as YYEKEE (reference sequence).

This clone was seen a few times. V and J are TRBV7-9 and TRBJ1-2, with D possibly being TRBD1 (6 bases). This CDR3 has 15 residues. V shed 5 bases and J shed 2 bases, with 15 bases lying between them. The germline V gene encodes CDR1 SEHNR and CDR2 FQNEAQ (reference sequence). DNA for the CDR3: TGTGCCAGCAGCCCATCAACAGGGTCCAACTATGGCTACACCTTC. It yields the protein CASSPSTGSNYGYTF. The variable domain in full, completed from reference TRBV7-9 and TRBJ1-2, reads DTGVSQNPRHKITKRGQNVTFRCDPISEHNRLYWYRQTLGQGPEFLTYFQNEAQLEKSRLLSDRFSAERPKGSFSTLEIQRTEQGDSAMYLCASSPSTGSNYGYTFGSGTRLTVV.

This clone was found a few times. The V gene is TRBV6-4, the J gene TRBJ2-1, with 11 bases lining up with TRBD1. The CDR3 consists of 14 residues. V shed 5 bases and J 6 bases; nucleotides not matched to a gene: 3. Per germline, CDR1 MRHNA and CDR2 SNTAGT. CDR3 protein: CASSMGTGGNEQFF. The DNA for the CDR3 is TGTGCCAGCAGTATGGGGACAGGGGGCAATGAGCAGTTCTTC.

CDR3 bases: TGTGCCAGCAGCTTTCCCATCGATAGTCGGAACACCGGGGAGCTGTTTTTT. This gives the protein CASSFPIDSRNTGELFF. The V gene is TRBV7-9, the J gene TRBJ2-2; the D is unclear. Deletions cut 3 bases from V and 1 base from J, with 15 bases between. This CDR3 is built from 17 residues. Germline CDR1 reads SEHNR; CDR2 reads FQNEAQ (reference sequence).

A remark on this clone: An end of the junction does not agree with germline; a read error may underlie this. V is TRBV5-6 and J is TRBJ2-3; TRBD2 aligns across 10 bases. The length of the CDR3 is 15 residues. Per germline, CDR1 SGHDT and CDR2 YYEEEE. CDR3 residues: CASSREKILAGSLSF. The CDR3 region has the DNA TGTGCCAGCAGCAGGGAAAAGATACTAGCGGGATCCCTGTCTTTT.

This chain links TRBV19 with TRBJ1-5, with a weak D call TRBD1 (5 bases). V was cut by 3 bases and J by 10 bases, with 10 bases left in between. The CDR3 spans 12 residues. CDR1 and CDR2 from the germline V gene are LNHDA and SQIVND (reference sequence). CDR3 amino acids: CASSMGLGPQHF. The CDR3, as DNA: TGTGCCAGTAGTATGGGGCTTGGACCCCAGCATTTT.

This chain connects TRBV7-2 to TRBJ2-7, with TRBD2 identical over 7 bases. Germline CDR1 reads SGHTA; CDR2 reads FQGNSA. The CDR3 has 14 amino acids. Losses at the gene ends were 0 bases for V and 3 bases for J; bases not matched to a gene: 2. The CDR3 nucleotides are TGTGCCAGCAGCTTAGCGGGAGGGCTCTACGAGCAGTACTTC. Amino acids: CASSLAGGLYEQYF. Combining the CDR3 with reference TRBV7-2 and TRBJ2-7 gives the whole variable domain GAGVSQSPSNKVTEKGKDVELRCDPISGHTALYWYRQSLGQGLEFLIYFQGNSAPDKSGLPSDRFSAERTGGSVSTLTIQRTQQEDSAVYLCASSLAGGLYEQYFGPGTRLTVT.

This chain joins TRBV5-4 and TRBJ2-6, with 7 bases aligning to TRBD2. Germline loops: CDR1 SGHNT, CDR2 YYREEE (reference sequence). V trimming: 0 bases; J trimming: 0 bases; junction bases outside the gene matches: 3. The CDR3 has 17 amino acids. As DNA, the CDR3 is TGTGCCAGCAGCTTGGCAGCGGGGAGCTCTGGGGCCAACGTCCTGACTTTC. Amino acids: CASSLAAGSSGANVLTF.

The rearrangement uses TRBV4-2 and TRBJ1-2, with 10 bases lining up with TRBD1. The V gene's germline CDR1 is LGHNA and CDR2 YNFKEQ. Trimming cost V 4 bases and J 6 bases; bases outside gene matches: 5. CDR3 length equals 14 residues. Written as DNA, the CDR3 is TGTGCCAGCAGCCCCGGGACAGGGGTAAATGGCTACACCTTC. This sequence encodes CASSPGTGVNGYTF.